Detailed here is one T cell receptor beta chain. This record belongs to a study of response to subunit inactivated influenza vaccine. CDR1 and CDR2 (germline): SGHRS, YFSETQ. Trimming removed 0 bases from V and 6 bases from J, with 10 bases in between. The CDR3 loop spans 13 amino acids. TCRdb independently ran MiXCR on the RT-PCR reads; one entry per CDR3 protein. The table lists about 530,000 distinct CDR3 sequences, about 12% of them singletons. The gene calls are TRBV5-1 and TRBJ2-7; D is unresolved. The sequence was obtained from a man aged 45 to 65 who received an inactivated influenza vaccine. This material consisted of PBMCs from blood, taken on the day of vaccination. CDR3 DNA sequence: TGCGCCAGCAGCTTGGATCTTGTCTTCGAGCAGTACTTC. Its translation: CASSLDLVFEQYF.